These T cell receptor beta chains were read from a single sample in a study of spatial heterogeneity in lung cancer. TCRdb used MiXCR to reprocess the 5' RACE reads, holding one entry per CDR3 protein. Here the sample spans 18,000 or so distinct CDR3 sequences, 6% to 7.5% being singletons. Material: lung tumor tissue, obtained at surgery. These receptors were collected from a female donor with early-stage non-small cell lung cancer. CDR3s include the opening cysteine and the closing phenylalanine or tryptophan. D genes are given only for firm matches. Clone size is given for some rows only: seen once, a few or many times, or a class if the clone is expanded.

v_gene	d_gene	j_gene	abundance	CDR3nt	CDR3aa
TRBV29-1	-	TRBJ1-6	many	TGCAGCGTTGGTGAAACCGGGACCGCCCCCCTCCACTTT	CSVGETGTAPLHF
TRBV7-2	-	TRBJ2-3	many	TGTGCCAGCAGCTCCCGGGACCAGGAACACTCAAGCACAGATACGCAGTATTTT	CASSSRDQEHSSTDTQYF
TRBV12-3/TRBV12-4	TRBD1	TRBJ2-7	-	TGTGCCAGCAGTGGGACAGGGTACTCCTTCGAGCAGTACTTC	CASSGTGYSFEQYF
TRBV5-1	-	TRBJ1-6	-	TGCGCCAGCAGCCCAGTCTCAGGGGTTTCACCCCTCCACTTT	CASSPVSGVSPLHF
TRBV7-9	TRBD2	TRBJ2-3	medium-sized	TGTGCCAGCAGCTTAGCGACGATGCGACTAGCGTCTAGCACAGATACGCAGTATTTT	CASSLATMRLASSTDTQYF
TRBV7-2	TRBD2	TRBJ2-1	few	TGTGCCAGCAGCTTCACTAGCGGGCTCGACAATGAGCAGTTCTTC	CASSFTSGLDNEQFF
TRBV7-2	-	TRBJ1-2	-	TGTGCCAGCTCCCCCGAATCCAGATATGGCTACACCTTC	CASSPESRYGYTF
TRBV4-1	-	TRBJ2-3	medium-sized	TGCGCCAGCAGCCCCCCGGGGGCAGATACGCAGTATTTT	CASSPPGADTQYF
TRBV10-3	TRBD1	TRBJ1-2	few	TGTGCCATCAGTGAGGTAGACAGGGCCGCCTATGGCTACACCTTC	CAISEVDRAAYGYTF
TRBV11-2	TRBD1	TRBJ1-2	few	TGTGCCAGCAGCCGACAGGGGAAGTCTGGCTACACCTTC	CASSRQGKSGYTF
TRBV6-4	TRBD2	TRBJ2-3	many	TGTGCCAGCAGTGACTCGACTAGCGGGGGGGATACGCAGTATTTT	CASSDSTSGGDTQYF
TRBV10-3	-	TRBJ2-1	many	TGTGCCATCAGTGATTCGGGTGCCCCCGTCTACAATGAGCAGTTCTTC	CAISDSGAPVYNEQFF
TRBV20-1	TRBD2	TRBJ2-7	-	TGCAGTGCTAGAGATGGTGGGGGGGTATCCTATTCCTACGAGCAGTACTTC	CSARDGGGVSYSYEQYF
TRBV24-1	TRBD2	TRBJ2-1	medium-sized	TGTGCCACCAGTGATCCCAGGTCCGCGGGGGTCGAGGATGAGCAGTTCTTC	CATSDPRSAGVEDEQFF
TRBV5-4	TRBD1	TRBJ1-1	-	TGTGCCAGCAGCCGACGGGACAGATTGAACACTGAAGCTTTCTTT	CASSRRDRLNTEAFF
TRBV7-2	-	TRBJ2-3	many	TGTGCCAGCAGCTTAGCGGAGGGCAGCCCCCCAGATACGCAGTATTTT	CASSLAEGSPPDTQYF
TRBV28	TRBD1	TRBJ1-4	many	TGTGCCAGCAGTCCCGGGGGACAGGACAATGAAAAACTGTTTTTT	CASSPGGQDNEKLFF
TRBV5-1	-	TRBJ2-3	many	TGCGCCAGCAGCTTGGACCCGCGCAGGGTCCACACAGATACGCAGTATTTT	CASSLDPRRVHTDTQYF
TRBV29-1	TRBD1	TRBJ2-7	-	TGCAGCACCCCGGAACAGGGGAACGAGCAGTACTTC	CSTPEQGNEQYF
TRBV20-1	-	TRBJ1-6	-	TGCAGTGCTAGAGATCTCGGGGGGAATTCACCCCTCCACTTT	CSARDLGGNSPLHF
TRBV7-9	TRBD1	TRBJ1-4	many	TGTGCCAGCAGCTTGGCGGCGACAGGGGGTAATGAAAAACTGTTTTTT	CASSLAATGGNEKLFF
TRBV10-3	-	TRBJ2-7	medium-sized	TGTGCCATCAGTGCCTCCCGGGATTCCAACTCCTACGAGCAGTACTTC	CAISASRDSNSYEQYF
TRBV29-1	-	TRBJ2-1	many	TGCAGCGTCGAGATCGGGGGCCTTTACAATGAGCAGTTCTTC	CSVEIGGLYNEQFF
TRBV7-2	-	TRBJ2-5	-	TGTGCCAGCAGCTCATCCCCAGGGGGAAGCGGGTCCCAGTACTTC	CASSSSPGGSGSQYF
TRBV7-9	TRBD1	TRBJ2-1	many	TGTGCCAGCAGCCCGACCGGGACAGGGCTATACAATGAGCAGTTCTTC	CASSPTGTGLYNEQFF
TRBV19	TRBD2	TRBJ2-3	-	TGTGCCAGTAGTATGACTAGCGGGAGTTATGATACGCAGTATTTT	CASSMTSGSYDTQYF
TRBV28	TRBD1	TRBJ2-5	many	TGTGCCAGCAGTTCGAGCCGGACAGGACAAGAGACCCAGTACTTC	CASSSSRTGQETQYF
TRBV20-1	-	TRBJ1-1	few	TGCAGTGCTAGAAAGGGGGTGAACACTGAAGCTTTCTTT	CSARKGVNTEAFF
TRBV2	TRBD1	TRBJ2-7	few	TGTGCCAGCAGAAGGACAGGGAATTCCTACGAGCAGTACTTC	CASRRTGNSYEQYF
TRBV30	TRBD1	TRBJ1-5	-	TGTGCCTGGAGTACGGGACAGGGGTATCAGCCCCAGCATTTT	CAWSTGQGYQPQHF
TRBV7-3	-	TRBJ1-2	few	TGTGCCAGCAGCTTAGAAGGGGCGCCGGGTGGCTACACCTTC	CASSLEGAPGGYTF
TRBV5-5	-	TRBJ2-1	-	TGTGCCAGCAGCTTTCGGCCCGGGGGCTACAATGAGCAGTTCTTC	CASSFRPGGYNEQFF
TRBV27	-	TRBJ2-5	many	TGTGCCAGCAGTGGTAGTCGATTTCGGGAGACCCAGTACTTC	CASSGSRFRETQYF